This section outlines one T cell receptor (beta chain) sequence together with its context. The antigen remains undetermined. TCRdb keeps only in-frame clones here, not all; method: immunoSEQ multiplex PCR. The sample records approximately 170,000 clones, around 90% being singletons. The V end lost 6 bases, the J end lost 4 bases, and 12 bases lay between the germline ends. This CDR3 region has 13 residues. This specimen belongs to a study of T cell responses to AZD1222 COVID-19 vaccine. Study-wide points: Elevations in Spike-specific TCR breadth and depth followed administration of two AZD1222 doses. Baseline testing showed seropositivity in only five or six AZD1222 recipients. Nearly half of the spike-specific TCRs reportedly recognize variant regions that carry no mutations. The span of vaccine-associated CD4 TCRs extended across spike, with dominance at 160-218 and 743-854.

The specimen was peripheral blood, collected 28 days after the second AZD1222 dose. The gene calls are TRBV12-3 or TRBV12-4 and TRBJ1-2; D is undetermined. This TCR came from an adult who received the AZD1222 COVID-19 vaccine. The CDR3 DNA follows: TGTGCCAGCAGCTGGGCAGATGTCTATGGCTACACCTTC. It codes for CASSWADVYGYTF.